This paragraph reports one TCR beta chain. Its antigen is unidentified. This sample was included in a study of T cell responses to AZD1222 COVID-19 vaccine. Produced via immunoSEQ multiplex PCR; TCRdb's table is partial and in-frame only. The data hold 86,000 or so clones, with under 95% observed a single time. Germline CDR1 DFQATT, CDR2 SNEGSKA (reference sequence). The CDR3 loop spans 16 amino acids. V gave up 3 bases and J gave up 1 base; unmatched junction bases: 6. Overall study results and limits: The span of vaccine-associated CD4 TCRs extended across spike, with dominance at 160-218 and 743-854.

Here the sequenced sample was peripheral blood, taken on day 0 of AZD1222 vaccination. The gene calls are TRBV20-1 and TRBJ1-2; 12 bases are shared with TRBD1. The source of this sequence is an adult in good health. The CDR3 is CSASGGQGALNYGYTF. For the CDR3, the DNA is TGCAGTGCTAGTGGGGGACAGGGGGCCCTTAACTATGGCTACACCTTC.